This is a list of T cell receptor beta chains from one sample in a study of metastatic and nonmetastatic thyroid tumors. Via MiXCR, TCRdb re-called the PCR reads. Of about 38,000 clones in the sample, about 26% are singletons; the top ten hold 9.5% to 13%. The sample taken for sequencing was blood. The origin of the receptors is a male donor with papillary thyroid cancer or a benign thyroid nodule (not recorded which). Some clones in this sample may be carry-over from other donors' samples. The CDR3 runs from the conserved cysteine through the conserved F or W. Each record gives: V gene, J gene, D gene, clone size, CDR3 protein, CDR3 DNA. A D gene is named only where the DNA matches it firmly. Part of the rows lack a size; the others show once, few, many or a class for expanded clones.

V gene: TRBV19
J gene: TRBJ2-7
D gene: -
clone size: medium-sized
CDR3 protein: CASSIGGHEQYF
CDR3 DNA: TGTGCCAGTAGTATAGGTGGTCACGAGCAGTACTTC

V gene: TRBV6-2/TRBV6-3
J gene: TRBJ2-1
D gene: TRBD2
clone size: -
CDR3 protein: CASSYGLAGNEQFF
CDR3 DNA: TGTGCCAGCAGTTACGGACTAGCGGGAAATGAGCAGTTCTTC

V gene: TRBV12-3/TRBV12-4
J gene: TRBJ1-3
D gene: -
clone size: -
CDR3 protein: CASSTGNTIYF
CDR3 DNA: TGTGCCAGCAGCACTGGAAACACCATATATTTT

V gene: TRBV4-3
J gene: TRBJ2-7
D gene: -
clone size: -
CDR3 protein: CASSQDLATSLYEQYF
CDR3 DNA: TGCGCCAGCAGCCAAGATCTAGCGACGAGTCTCTACGAGCAGTACTTC

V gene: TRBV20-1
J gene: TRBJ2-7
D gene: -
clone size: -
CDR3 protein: CSASRDQLYEQYF
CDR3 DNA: TGCAGTGCTAGCCGGGATCAACTTTACGAGCAGTACTTC

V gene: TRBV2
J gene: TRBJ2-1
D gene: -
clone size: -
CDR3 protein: CASSSMHEQFF
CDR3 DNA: TGTGCCAGCAGCTCAATGCATGAGCAGTTCTTC

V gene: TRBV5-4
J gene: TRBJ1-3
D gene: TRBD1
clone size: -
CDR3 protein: CASSSGQGTDTIYF
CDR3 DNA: TGTGCCAGCAGCTCGGGACAGGGCACAGACACCATATATTTT

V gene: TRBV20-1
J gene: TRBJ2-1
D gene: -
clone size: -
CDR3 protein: CSARDTLRGPNEQFF
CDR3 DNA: TGCAGTGCTAGAGATACCCTGCGCGGACCTAATGAGCAGTTCTTC

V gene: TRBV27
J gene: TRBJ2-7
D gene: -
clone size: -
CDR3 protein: CASSWEQGPYEQYF
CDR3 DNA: TGTGCCAGCAGTTGGGAACAGGGTCCCTACGAGCAGTACTTC

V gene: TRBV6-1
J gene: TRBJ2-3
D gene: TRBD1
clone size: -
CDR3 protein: CASRLQGASTDTQYF
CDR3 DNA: TGTGCCAGCAGACTACAGGGGGCTAGCACAGATACGCAGTATTTT

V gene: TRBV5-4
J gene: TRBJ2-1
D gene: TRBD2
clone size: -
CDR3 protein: CASSLAFAGAFSYNEQFF
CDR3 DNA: TGTGCCAGCAGCTTGGCCTTCGCGGGAGCCTTCTCCTACAATGAGCAGTTCTTC

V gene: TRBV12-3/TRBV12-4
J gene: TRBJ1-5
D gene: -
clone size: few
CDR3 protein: CASSLMGANQPQHF
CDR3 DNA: TGTGCCAGCAGTTTAATGGGGGCAAATCAGCCCCAGCATTTT

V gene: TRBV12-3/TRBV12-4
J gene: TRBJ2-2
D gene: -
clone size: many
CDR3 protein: CASSFPGTHANTGELFF
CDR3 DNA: TGTGCCAGCAGTTTTCCAGGGACACACGCGAACACCGGGGAGCTGTTTTTT

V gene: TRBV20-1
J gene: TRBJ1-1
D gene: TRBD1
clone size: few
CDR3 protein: CSASQLGTANTEAFF
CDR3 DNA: TGCAGTGCTAGTCAACTCGGGACAGCGAACACTGAAGCTTTCTTT

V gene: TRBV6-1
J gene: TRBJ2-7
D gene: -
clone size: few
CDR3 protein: CASSTQSGSHEQYF
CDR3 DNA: TGTGCCAGCAGTACCCAATCAGGGTCCCACGAGCAGTACTTC

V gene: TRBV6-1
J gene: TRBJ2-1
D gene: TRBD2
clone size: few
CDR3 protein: CASSGGTSGSLKEQFF
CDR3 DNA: TGTGCCAGCAGTGGTGGGACTAGCGGGAGTCTGAAGGAGCAGTTCTTC

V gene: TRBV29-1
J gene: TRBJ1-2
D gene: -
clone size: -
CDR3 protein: CSVVRLYGYTF
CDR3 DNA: TGCAGCGTTGTTCGATTATATGGCTACACCTTC

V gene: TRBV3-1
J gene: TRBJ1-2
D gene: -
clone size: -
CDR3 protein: CASSPSVLNYGYTF
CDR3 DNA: TGTGCCAGCAGCCCATCTGTCCTTAACTATGGCTACACCTTC

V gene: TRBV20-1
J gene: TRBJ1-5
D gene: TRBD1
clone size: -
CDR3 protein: CSAPPGQGNQPQHF
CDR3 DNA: TGCAGTGCCCCCCCCGGACAGGGAAATCAGCCCCAGCATTTT

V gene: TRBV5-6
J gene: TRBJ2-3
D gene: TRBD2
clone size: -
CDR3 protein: CASSLVTSGRTDTQYF
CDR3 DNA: TGTGCCAGCAGCTTGGTCACTAGCGGGAGAACAGATACGCAGTATTTT

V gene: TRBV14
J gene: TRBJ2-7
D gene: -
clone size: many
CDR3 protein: CASSPSTGPGEQYF
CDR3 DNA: TGTGCCAGCAGCCCCTCGACAGGTCCGGGCGAGCAGTACTTC

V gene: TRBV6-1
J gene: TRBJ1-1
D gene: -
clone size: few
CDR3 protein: CASSERDNTEAFF
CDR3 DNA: TGTGCCAGCAGTGAACGGGACAACACTGAAGCTTTCTTT

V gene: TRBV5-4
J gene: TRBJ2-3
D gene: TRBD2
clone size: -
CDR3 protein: CASSTAGTSGSRGTDTQYF
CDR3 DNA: TGTGCCAGCAGCACGGCCGGGACTAGCGGGAGTAGGGGCACAGATACGCAGTATTTT

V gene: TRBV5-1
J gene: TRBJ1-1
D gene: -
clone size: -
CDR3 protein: CASSLDSQPNTEAFF
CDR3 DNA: TGCGCCAGCAGCTTGGACAGTCAACCTAACACTGAAGCTTTCTTT

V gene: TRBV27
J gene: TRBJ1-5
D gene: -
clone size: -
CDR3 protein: CASRRTASNQPQHF
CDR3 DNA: TGTGCCAGCAGAAGGACAGCTAGCAATCAGCCCCAGCATTTT

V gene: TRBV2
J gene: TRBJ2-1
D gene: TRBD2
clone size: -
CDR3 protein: CASSALAGYNEQFF
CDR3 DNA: TGTGCCAGCAGTGCCCTAGCGGGGTACAATGAGCAGTTCTTC

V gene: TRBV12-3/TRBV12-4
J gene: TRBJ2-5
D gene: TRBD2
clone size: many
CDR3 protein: CASSLVGLAGEQETQYF
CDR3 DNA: TGTGCCAGCAGTTTAGTGGGACTAGCGGGAGAACAAGAGACCCAGTACTTC

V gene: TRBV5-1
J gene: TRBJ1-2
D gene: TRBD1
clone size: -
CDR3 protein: CASSLAGQAAYGYTF
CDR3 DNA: TGCGCCAGCAGCTTGGCCGGACAGGCCGCCTATGGCTACACCTTC

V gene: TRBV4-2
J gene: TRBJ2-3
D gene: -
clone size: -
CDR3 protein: CASSQVLTRSWVTDTQYF
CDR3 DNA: TGTGCCAGCAGCCAAGTTTTGACTAGATCGTGGGTGACAGATACGCAGTATTTT

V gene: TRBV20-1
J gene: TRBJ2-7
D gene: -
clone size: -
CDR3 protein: CSAQTGAPHEQYF
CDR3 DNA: TGCAGTGCTCAAACTGGGGCCCCCCACGAGCAGTACTTC

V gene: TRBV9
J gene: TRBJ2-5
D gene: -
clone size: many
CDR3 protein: CASSAEGARETQYF
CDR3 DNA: TGTGCCAGCAGCGCGGAGGGGGCGCGAGAGACCCAGTACTTC

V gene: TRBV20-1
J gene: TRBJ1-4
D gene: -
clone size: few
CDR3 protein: CSARESSTNEKLFF
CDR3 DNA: TGCAGTGCTAGAGAAAGTAGCACTAATGAAAAACTGTTTTTT

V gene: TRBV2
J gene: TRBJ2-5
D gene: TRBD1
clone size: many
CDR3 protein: CASDRGYQETQYF
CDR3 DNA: TGTGCCAGCGACAGGGGGTACCAAGAGACCCAGTACTTC

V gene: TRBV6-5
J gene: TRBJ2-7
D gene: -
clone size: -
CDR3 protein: CASSYASNEQYF
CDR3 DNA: TGTGCCAGCAGTTACGCTAGTAACGAGCAGTACTTC

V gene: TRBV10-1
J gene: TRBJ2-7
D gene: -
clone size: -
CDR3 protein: CASSERRGPGAYEQYF
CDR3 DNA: TGCGCCAGCAGTGAAAGAAGGGGACCGGGGGCCTACGAGCAGTACTTC

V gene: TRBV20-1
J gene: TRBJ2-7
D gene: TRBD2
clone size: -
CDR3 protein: CSAPSGRGGLFDEQYF
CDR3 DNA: TGCAGTGCTCCTAGCGGGAGAGGGGGTCTCTTTGACGAGCAGTACTTC

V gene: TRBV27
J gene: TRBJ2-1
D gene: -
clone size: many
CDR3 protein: CASSDPPLDRTNEQFF
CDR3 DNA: TGTGCCAGCAGTGACCCACCTTTGGATAGAACCAATGAGCAGTTCTTC

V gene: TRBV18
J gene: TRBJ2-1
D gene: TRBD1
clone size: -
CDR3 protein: CASSLGQGSNNEQFF
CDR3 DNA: TGTGCCAGCTCTCTGGGACAGGGGAGCAACAATGAGCAGTTCTTC

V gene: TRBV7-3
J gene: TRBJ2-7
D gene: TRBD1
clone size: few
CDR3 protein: CASSSGQGAYEQYF
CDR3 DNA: TGTGCCAGCAGCTCGGGACAGGGGGCCTACGAGCAGTACTTC

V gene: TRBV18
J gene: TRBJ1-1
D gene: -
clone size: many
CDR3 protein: CASSPVQGAEAFF
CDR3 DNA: TGTGCCAGCTCACCAGTACAGGGTGCTGAAGCTTTCTTT

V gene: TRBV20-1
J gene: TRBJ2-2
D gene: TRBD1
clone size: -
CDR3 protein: CSARQDDRGLTGELFF
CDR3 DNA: TGCAGTGCTAGACAAGATGACAGGGGGCTGACCGGGGAGCTGTTTTTT

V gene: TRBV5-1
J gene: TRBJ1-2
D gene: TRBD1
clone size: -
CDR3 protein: CASSLGTANYGYTF
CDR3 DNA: TGCGCCAGCAGCCTCGGGACAGCGAACTATGGCTACACCTTC

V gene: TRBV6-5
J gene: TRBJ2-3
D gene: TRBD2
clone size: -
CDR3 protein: CASRYTSGRTDTQYF
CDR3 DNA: TGTGCCAGCAGATATACTAGCGGGAGAACAGATACGCAGTATTTT